Listed here are 26 T cell receptor beta chains from one sample, sequenced in a study of blood T cell repertoires in COVID-19. Data came from immunoSEQ multiplex PCR; TCRdb stores just in-frame clones and leaves some out. The repertoire consists of over 100,000 clones, with roughly 82% occurring once and the leading ten covering roughly 8.2%. The sample consisted of peripheral blood. The receptors were gathered from a woman of 80 years or more with active or convalescent COVID-19.

The rearrangement uses TRBV10-3 and TRBJ2-1; 8 bases map to TRBD2. Germline V gene sequence: CDR1 ENHRY, CDR2 SYGVKD. Unmatched junction bases numbered 6, after V lost 0 bases and J lost 8 bases. This CDR3 has 15 residues. The CDR3 nucleotides read TGTGCCATCAGTGAGTCAAGCGGGAGATTAGATGAGCAGTTCTTC. Translated, it gives CAISESSGRLDEQFF.

The V call is TRBV4-2, the J call TRBJ2-2; D unresolved. Per germline, CDR1 LGHNA and CDR2 YNFKEQ. The germline V and J ends were trimmed by 0 bases and 5 bases, with 16 bases remaining between them. This CDR3 is built from 17 residues. The CDR3 bases are TGTGCCAGCAGCCAAGATCTACTCGCCTCCTCTACCGGGGAGCTGTTTTTT. This sequence encodes CASSQDLLASSTGELFF.

The chain employs TRBV7-9 and TRBJ2-3; 10 bases line up with TRBD2. CDR3 size: 15 residues. Germline trimming cut 4 bases from V and 3 bases from J; bases unmatched to any gene: 4. Germline assignment: CDR1 SEHNR and CDR2 FQNEAQ (reference sequence). DNA for the CDR3: TGTGCCAGCAGCTCGGGACTAGCGAGGACAGATACGCAGTATTTT. It yields the protein CASSSGLARTDTQYF.

The table lists this clone with a few counts. The chain uses TRBV7-8 and TRBJ2-5; D is possibly TRBD2 (6 bases). The CDR3 extends over 16 amino acids. Trimming took 1 base from V and 5 from J, leaving 17 bases between them. Germline V gene data show CDR1 as SGHVS and CDR2 as FQNEAQ. The CDR3 nucleotides are TGTGCCAGCAGCTTAGGTCTAGGTGGGAGCGGGGAGACCCAGTACTTC. Translating it yields CASSLGLGGSGETQYF. The full variable domain, with the rest looked up from reference TRBV7-8 and TRBJ2-5, is GAGVSQSPRYKVAKRGQDVALRCDPISGHVSLFWYQQALGQGPEFLTYFQNEAQLDKSGLPSDRFFAERPEGSVSTLKIQRTQQEDSAVYLCASSLGLGGSGETQYFGPGTRLLVL.

This chain uses TRBV24-1 with TRBJ1-2, with TRBD1 matching over 8 bases. V was pared by 7 bases and J by 4 bases, with 4 bases of the junction left unmatched. Germline values: CDR1 KGHDR, CDR2 SFDVKD. The CDR3 contains 13 residues. This CDR3 reads CATSAGGRYGYTF. DNA of the CDR3: TGTGCCACCAGCGCAGGGGGCCGCTATGGCTACACCTTC.

The J gene is TRBJ2-7, the V gene TRBV30; a weak D match, TRBD2 (5 bases). The V gene's germline CDR1 is GTSNPN and CDR2 SVGIG (reference sequence). Trimming left V 1 base short and J 2 bases short, with 9 bases between. There are 13 residues in the CDR3. The CDR3 sequence is CAWSAGWPYEQYF. CDR3 nucleotide sequence: TGTGCCTGGAGTGCGGGATGGCCCTACGAGCAGTACTTC.

The chain recombines TRBV5-1 with TRBJ1-6; 8 bases are a match to TRBD1. This CDR3 has 15 amino acids. V lost 4 bases and J lost 5; bases outside the gene matches: 5. Germline V gene data show CDR1 as SGHRS and CDR2 as YFSETQ. CDR3 residues: CASSLGQGNNSPLHF. The CDR3, as DNA: TGCGCCAGCAGCCTTGGACAGGGTAATAATTCACCCCTCCACTTT.

This clone was detected only a few times. The chain recombines TRBV5-8 with TRBJ1-5, with D possibly TRBD1 on 6 matching bases. Germline V gene lookup returns CDR1 SGHTS and CDR2 YDEGEE. Between the trimmed V and J ends, which lost 3 bases and 3 bases, there was a span of 13 bases. CDR3 length equals 15 residues. The CDR3 sequence: CASSWQGFSNQPQHF. The CDR3 DNA follows: TGTGCCAGCAGCTGGCAGGGGTTTTCCAATCAGCCCCAGCATTTT.

The rearrangement uses TRBV7-8 and TRBJ2-2; 11 bases match TRBD2. The ends lost 0 bases at V and 5 bases at J; junction bases unmatched: 8. The CDR3 contains 18 residues. From germline, CDR1 is SGHVS and CDR2 FQNEAQ. In nucleotides, the CDR3 is TGTGCCAGCAGCTTAGCAAGGCTAGCGGGAGGACGAACCGGGGAGCTGTTTTTT. Its translation: CASSLARLAGGRTGELFF.

There are a few counts of this clone. This rearrangement joins TRBV5-1 to TRBJ2-2, with a possible D match to TRBD1 (5 bases). The CDR3 consists of 17 residues. In germline, CDR1 is SGHRS, CDR2 YFSETQ. V lost 4 bases, J lost 0 bases, and 16 bases lay in between. CDR3 in DNA: TGCGCCAGCAGCCTGCCGTCCCCGACAGCGAACACCGGGGAGCTGTTTTTT. Its translation: CASSLPSPTANTGELFF.

The chain couples TRBV6-5 to TRBJ2-1; TRBD2 aligns across 11 bases. The CDR3 runs to 14 residues. CDR1 MNHEY and CDR2 SVGAGI come from the germline V gene. J gave up 8 bases and V 8 bases, and 8 bases lay outside the gene matches. CDR3 DNA: TGTGCCAGCCGGTTGGGACTAGCGGCTCATGAGCAGTTCTTC. This sequence encodes CASRLGLAAHEQFF.

This chain connects TRBV5-1 to TRBJ2-3; perhaps TRBD2 as D (6 bases). Germline CDR1 reads SGHRS; CDR2 reads YFSETQ. The CDR3 extends over 14 amino acids. Trimming removed 0 bases at V and 4 bases at J, with 9 bases between. CDR3 DNA sequence: TGCGCCAGCAGCTTGGGGACGGGGGCAGATACGCAGTATTTT. Translated: CASSLGTGADTQYF.

V and J are TRBV28 and TRBJ1-1, with a weak D call TRBD1 (6 bases). The V and J ends lost 6 bases and 1 base respectively, with 18 bases between them. Germline loops: CDR1 MDHEN, CDR2 SYDVKM. The CDR3 sequence is 16 residues long. In nucleotides, the CDR3 is TGTGCCAGCAGGGAAGGGGGGGGCCTTGCGAACACTGAAGCTTTCTTT. Translated: CASREGGGLANTEAFF. The full variable domain, its missing parts supplied by reference TRBV28 and TRBJ1-1, is DVKVTQSSRYLVKRTGEKVFLECVQDMDHENMFWYRQDPGLGLRLIYFSYDVKMKEKGDIPEGYSVSREKKERFSLILESASTNQTSMYLCASREGGGLANTEAFFGQGTRLTVV.

The chain uses TRBV18 and TRBJ2-3, with D perhaps matching TRBD1 (5 bases). Trimming took off 3 bases at V and 2 bases at J, with 18 bases between the two ends. The CDR3 extends over 17 amino acids. The germline V gene encodes CDR1 KGHSH and CDR2 LQKENI. The CDR3 is CASSPSAGSPPTDTQYF. Written as DNA, the CDR3 is TGTGCCAGCTCACCGTCGGCAGGGTCGCCCCCCACAGATACGCAGTATTTT.

There are a few counts of this clone. The chain couples TRBV7-8 to TRBJ2-7; TRBD2 might be the D (6 bases). Looked up from germline, CDR1 is SGHVS and CDR2 is FQNEAQ. This CDR3 is built from 13 residues. The V end was cut by 0 bases, the J end by 7 bases, with 10 bases between. The CDR3 spells CASSLASGVEQYF. The CDR3 nucleotides read TGTGCCAGCAGCTTAGCGTCGGGAGTGGAGCAGTACTTC.

The rearrangement links TRBV12-3 or TRBV12-4 to TRBJ2-1, with no clear D. V was pared by 5 bases and J by 3 bases, with 5 bases between. The CDR3 consists of 12 residues. DNA of the CDR3: TGTGCCAGCAGTACAGTCTACAATGAGCAGTTCTTC. It translates to CASSTVYNEQFF.

The genes are TRBV14 and TRBJ2-2, with 9 bases that match TRBD1. V was clipped by 4 bases and J by 1 base; unmatched bases: 10. The CDR3 extends over 18 amino acids. Germline CDR1 and CDR2: SGHDN and FVKESK. Here the CDR3 reads CASSPRIWDRENTGELFF. The CDR3 DNA sequence: TGTGCCAGCAGCCCCAGGATTTGGGACAGGGAGAACACCGGGGAGCTGTTTTTT.

The rearrangement uses TRBV10-3 and TRBJ2-5, with 10 bases matching TRBD2. In germline, CDR1 is ENHRY, CDR2 SYGVKD. This CDR3 contains 18 residues. Trimming removed 2 bases from V and 0 bases from J; junction bases left unmatched: 9. The CDR3 is CAISEPILSGRYQETQYF. The CDR3 DNA reads as TGTGCCATCAGTGAGCCCATCCTTAGCGGGAGGTACCAAGAGACCCAGTACTTC.

The chain recombines TRBV7-3 with TRBJ2-2, with 8 nucleotides matching TRBD1. The V and J ends lost 2 bases and 2 bases, in that order; junction bases with no gene match: 4. The germline V gene has CDR1 SGHTA and CDR2 FQGTGA. The CDR3 spans 16 residues. For the CDR3, the DNA is TGTGCCAGCAGCTTATACGCAGGGGGCAACACCGGGGAGCTGTTTTTT. Its translation is CASSLYAGGNTGELFF.

A few counts support this clone. The CDR3 DNA sequence: TGTGCCAGCAGCCCCGGGGGGACGGCCGGTGAAGCTTTCTTT. It encodes CASSPGGTAGEAFF. This chain joins TRBV6-5 and TRBJ1-1, with D possibly being TRBD1 (5 bases). Germline V gene lookup returns CDR1 MNHEY and CDR2 SVGAGI. Trimming stripped 6 bases from V and 7 bases from J, with 18 bases between. The CDR3 spans 14 residues.

The J gene is TRBJ1-2, the V gene TRBV27; D is perhaps TRBD1 (6 bases). The length of the CDR3 is 16 residues. Per germline, CDR1 MNHEY and CDR2 SMNVEV (reference sequence). V lost 3 bases and J lost 8, with 22 bases in between. The CDR3, as DNA: TGTGCCAGCAGTTTGTTCGCCCCGGACAGAGACGGAGGCTACACCTTC. This gives the protein CASSLFAPDRDGGYTF.

This clone has a single count. The J gene is TRBJ2-4, the V gene TRBV18; a weak D match, TRBD2 (5 bases). The CDR3 consists of 15 residues. Germline assignment: CDR1 KGHSH and CDR2 LQKENI. The V end lost 3 bases, the J end lost 9 bases, and 18 bases lay between the germline ends. As DNA, the CDR3 is TGTGCCAGCTCACCCGACGGAGGAGGAAGGGTCATTCAGTACTTC. Its protein product is CASSPDGGGRVIQYF.

This rearrangement joins TRBV28 to TRBJ2-5; 15 nucleotides align to TRBD2. CDR3 length equals 16 residues. The J segment lost 5 bases and the V segment lost 6 bases, leaving 7 bases of the junction unmatched. The V gene's germline CDR1 is MDHEN and CDR2 SYDVKM. CDR3 sequence reads: CASSPGLAGGRETQYF. The CDR3 nucleotides read TGTGCCAGCAGCCCAGGACTAGCGGGAGGGAGGGAGACCCAGTACTTC.

V is TRBV29-1 and J is TRBJ1-1; the D is unclear. The ends were cut back, 7 bases at V and 0 bases at J, with 6 bases in the middle. The CDR3 has 11 residues. Germline CDR1 is SQVTM and CDR2 is ANQGSEA. The CDR3 protein is CSAALNTEAFF. The CDR3 DNA follows: TGCAGCGCAGCCCTGAACACTGAAGCTTTCTTT.

The genes are TRBV27 and TRBJ2-1; possible D gene TRBD2, 6 bases. Trimming stripped 8 bases from V and 4 bases from J, with 12 bases between. CDR1 MNHEY and CDR2 SMNVEV come from the germline V gene (reference sequence). The CDR3 contains 13 residues. The CDR3 bases are TGTGCCAGCGGCCGGGACTCTTACAATGAGCAGTTCTTC. Translating it yields CASGRDSYNEQFF.

V gene TRBV9 combines with J gene TRBJ1-1; no firm D call. Germline CDR1 reads SGDLS; CDR2 reads YYNGEE. Between the trimmed V and J ends, which lost 2 bases and 0 bases, there was a span of 8 bases. This CDR3 region has 14 residues. The CDR3 sequence is CASSVGLMNTEAFF. Written as DNA, the CDR3 is TGTGCCAGCAGCGTTGGCCTGATGAACACTGAAGCTTTCTTT.